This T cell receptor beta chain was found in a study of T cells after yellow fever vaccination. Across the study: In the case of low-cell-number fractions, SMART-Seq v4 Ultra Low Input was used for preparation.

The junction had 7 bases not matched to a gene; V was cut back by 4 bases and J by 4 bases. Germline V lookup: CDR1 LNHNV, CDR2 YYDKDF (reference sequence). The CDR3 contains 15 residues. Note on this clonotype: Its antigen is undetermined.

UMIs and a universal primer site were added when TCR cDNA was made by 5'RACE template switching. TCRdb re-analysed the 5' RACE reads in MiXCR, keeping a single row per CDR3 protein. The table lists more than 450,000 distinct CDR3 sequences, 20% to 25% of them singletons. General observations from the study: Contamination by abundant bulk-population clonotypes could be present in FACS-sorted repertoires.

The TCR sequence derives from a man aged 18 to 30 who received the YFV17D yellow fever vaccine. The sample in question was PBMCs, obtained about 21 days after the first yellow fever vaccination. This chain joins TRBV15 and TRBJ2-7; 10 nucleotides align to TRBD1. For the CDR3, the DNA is TGTGCCACCAGCAACCGGCGGACAGGGGGGTACGAGCAGTACTTC. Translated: CATSNRRTGGYEQYF. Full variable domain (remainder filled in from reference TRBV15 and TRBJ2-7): DAMVIQNPRYQVTQFGKPVTLSCSQTLNHNVMYWYQQKSSQAPKLLFHYYDKDFNNEADTPDNFQSRRPNTSFCFLDIRSPGLGDTAMYLCATSNRRTGGYEQYFGPGTRLTVT.